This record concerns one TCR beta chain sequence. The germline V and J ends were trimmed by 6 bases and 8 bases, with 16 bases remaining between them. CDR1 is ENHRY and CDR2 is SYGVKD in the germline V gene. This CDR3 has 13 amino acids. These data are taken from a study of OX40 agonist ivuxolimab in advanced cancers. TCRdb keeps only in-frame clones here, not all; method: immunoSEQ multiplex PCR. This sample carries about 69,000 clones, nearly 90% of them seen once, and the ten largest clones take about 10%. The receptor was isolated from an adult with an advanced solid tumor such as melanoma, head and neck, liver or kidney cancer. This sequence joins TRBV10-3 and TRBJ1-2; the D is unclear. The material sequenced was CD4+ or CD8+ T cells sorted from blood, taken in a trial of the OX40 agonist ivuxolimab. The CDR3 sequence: CAIRSADTRGYTF. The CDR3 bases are TGTGCCATCAGGTCTGCAGACACACGAGGCTACACCTTC.